A selection of T cell receptor beta chains follows, all from one sample in a study of monozygotic twins with inflammatory bowel disease. TCRdb reanalyzed the 5' RACE reads and collapses them to one entry per CDR3 protein, without DNA. The sample's table shows 300,000 to 400,000 distinct CDR3 sequences. Material for sequencing was blood. These TCRs come from a human donor with ulcerative colitis or Crohn's disease, or a healthy co-twin of an affected twin (not recorded which). CDR3s include the opening cysteine and the closing phenylalanine or tryptophan.

v_gene	j_gene	CDR3aa
TRBV20-1	TRBJ1-6	CSARSRLYNSPLHF
TRBV6-1	TRBJ2-3	CASSHQGSSTDTQYF
TRBV27	TRBJ1-5	CASSASQGESNQPQHF
TRBV5-1	TRBJ1-1	CASSSTGRKNTEAFF
TRBV12-3/TRBV12-4	TRBJ2-5	CASSSRGQGVETQYF
TRBV19	TRBJ2-1	CASSRQLLSSYNEQFF
TRBV4-2	TRBJ2-7	CASSQQDDSYEQYF
TRBV4-3	TRBJ2-3	CASSQDLVGQGRTDTQYF
TRBV11-3	TRBJ1-3	CASSLDRDSGNTIYF
TRBV6-2/TRBV6-3	TRBJ1-4	CASSYAGRSNEKLFF
TRBV20-1	TRBJ1-1	CSARRGGFNTEAFF
TRBV5-1	TRBJ2-7	CASSPRTTAYEQYF
TRBV11-2	TRBJ2-5	CASSPPGGETQYF
TRBV6-5	TRBJ2-6	CASSYSRDRGFSGANVLTF
TRBV6-5	TRBJ2-5	CASSYLETQYF
TRBV20-1	TRBJ1-5	CSASRPNLDGNQPQHF
TRBV7-2	TRBJ1-2	CASCLGAYLNNYGYTF
TRBV5-1	TRBJ1-6	CASSLEADSPLHF
TRBV7-3	TRBJ1-2	CASSLDRGANYGYTF
TRBV2	TRBJ2-3	CASSEGSEVPEQYF